What follows are 15 T cell receptor beta chains derived from one specimen sequenced in a study of cytomegalovirus exposure and HLA in healthy donors (dated by TCRdb to 2017 to 2019). Library preparation employed the immunoSEQ multiplex PCR assay. The multiplex PCR relied on a mix of 60 forward primers for TCR Vbeta segments and 13 reverse primers for TCR Jbeta segments. Held by TCRdb, this immuneACCESS table contains in-frame sequences only and omits some clones. Under half of the omission traces to an unresolved V gene where checked; the cause of the rest is unknown. A total of 110,000 to 150,000 clones appear in this sample, 65% to 80% of them only once. The ten largest clones capture around 7% of the sample. The sample comprised PBMCs. Receptors originate from a young man in good health and CMV-seronegative.

The V call is TRBV30, the J call TRBJ2-3; no clear D gene. CDR3 length: 12 residues. V shed 7 bases and J shed 2 bases, with 10 bases lying between them. Germline V CDR1 and CDR2: GTSNPN, SVGIG (reference sequence). The CDR3 DNA reads as TGTGCCTCCTCCTTGGCCACAGATACGCAGTATTTT. Its translation: CASSLATDTQYF.

The chain is built from TRBV6-1 and TRBJ1-3; D is unclear. Germline V gene sequence: CDR1 MNHNS, CDR2 SASEGT. The V end was cut by 7 bases, the J end by 4 bases, with 11 bases between. The CDR3 spans 13 residues. This CDR3 reads CASTPSLGNTIYF. The CDR3 nucleotides are TGTGCCAGCACCCCTTCCCTAGGAAACACCATATATTTT.

The table lists this clone with a few counts. The V and J genes are TRBV30 and TRBJ1-6; 7 nucleotides align to TRBD1. Germline lookup yields CDR1 GTSNPN and CDR2 SVGIG (reference sequence). This CDR3 comprises 14 residues. The ends lost 2 bases at V and 9 bases at J; junction bases unmatched: 7. CDR3 region: CAWSKGQSTSPLHF. Here the CDR3 DNA reads TGTGCCTGGAGTAAGGGACAGTCAACTTCACCCCTCCACTTT.

In its sample, this clone was seen a few times. The genes are TRBV6-6 and TRBJ1-2, with a tentative D call TRBD1 (6 bases). Germline values: CDR1 MNHNY, CDR2 SVGAGI (reference sequence). The ends were cut back, 6 bases at V and 3 bases at J, with 17 bases in the middle. This CDR3 contains 15 residues. The DNA for the CDR3 is TGTGCCAGCAGGACCGGGACCAGGGGCCACTATGGCTACACCTTC. As protein: CASRTGTRGHYGYTF.

A single count supports this clone. This chain connects TRBV29-1 to TRBJ2-7; 11 nucleotides align to TRBD1. V lost 6 bases to trimming and J lost 3 bases; unmatched junction nucleotides: 1. CDR1 is SQVTM and CDR2 is ANQGSEA in the germline V gene. The CDR3 spans 12 residues. CDR3 protein: CSVGTGGYEQYF. The DNA for the CDR3 is TGCAGCGTCGGGACAGGGGGCTACGAGCAGTACTTC.

The V call is TRBV7-9, the J call TRBJ2-5; D is ambiguous. The CDR3 covers 14 residues. Trimming removed 6 bases at V and 1 base at J, with 12 bases between. The germline gives CDR1 SEHNR, CDR2 FQNEAQ (reference sequence). CDR3 sequence: CASSTARSQETQYF. The CDR3 bases are TGTGCCAGCAGTACCGCACGGTCCCAAGAGACCCAGTACTTC.

CDR3 coding DNA: TGTGCCAGCCGGGGGACAGGGGGTGTAAATTCACCCCTCCACTTT. It encodes CASRGTGGVNSPLHF. V and J are TRBV27 and TRBJ1-6, with 11 positions matching TRBD1. Germline CDR1 is MNHEY and CDR2 is SMNVEV (reference sequence). V lost 8 bases, J lost 7 bases, and 7 bases stayed unmatched. The CDR3 is made up of 15 amino acids.

The V call is TRBV6-5, the J call TRBJ1-4; 8 bases match TRBD1. The V gene end was trimmed by 5 bases and the J gene end by 2 bases; junction bases not matched to a gene: 4. This CDR3 region has 15 residues. Germline V lookup: CDR1 MNHEY, CDR2 SVGAGI. The CDR3 DNA reads as TGTGCCAGCAGTAAAAGACAGGGGACTAATGAAAAACTGTTTTTT. Translation: CASSKRQGTNEKLFF.

This clone was recorded a few times. The CDR3 bases are TGTGCCTCTAGTAGTACGGCGGGGGCGGCAGATACGCAGTATTTT. Protein: CASSSTAGAADTQYF. J is TRBJ2-3 and V is TRBV19, with a tentative D call TRBD2 (7 bases). The germline V gene has CDR1 LNHDA and CDR2 SQIVND (reference sequence). Trimming pared 11 bases from V and 4 bases from J, leaving 22 bases between. The length of the CDR3 is 15 residues. Combining the CDR3 with reference TRBV19 and TRBJ2-3 gives the whole variable domain DGGITQSPKYLFRKEGQNVTLSCEQNLNHDAMYWYRQDPGQGLRLIYYSQIVNDFQKGDIAEGYSVSREKKESFPLTVTSAQKNPTAFYLCASSSTAGAADTQYFGPGTRLTVL.

The chain has TRBV14 and TRBJ2-7, with D perhaps TRBD1 (5 bases). Trimming took off 1 base at V and 2 bases at J, with 9 bases between the two ends. The CDR3 covers 14 residues. The germline gives CDR1 SGHDN, CDR2 FVKESK. In nucleotides, the CDR3 is TGTGCCAGCAGCCAAGGTTGGGGCCCCTACGAGCAGTACTTC. This sequence encodes CASSQGWGPYEQYF.

The V gene is TRBV6-1, the J gene TRBJ1-6, with D uncertain. Germline V gene data show CDR1 as MNHNS and CDR2 as SASEGT. The CDR3 totals 17 residues. V was trimmed by 4 bases and J by 1 base, leaving 14 bases between them. This CDR3 is CASSVRGVRSYNSPLHF. CDR3 nucleotide sequence: TGTGCCAGCAGTGTACGGGGTGTTAGGTCCTATAATTCACCCCTCCACTTT.

The chain recombines TRBV11-3 with TRBJ2-7; 7 positions agree with TRBD1. This CDR3 is built from 14 residues. J lost 0 bases, V lost 5 bases, and 4 bases had no gene match. CDR1 and CDR2 (germline): SGHNT, YENEEA. CDR3 DNA: TGTGCCAGCAGCGGACAGGAAGACTCCTACGAGCAGTACTTC. Protein product: CASSGQEDSYEQYF.

V is TRBV5-1 and J is TRBJ1-3, with D possibly TRBD1 on 5 matching bases. Trimming took 0 bases from V and 4 from J, leaving 11 bases between them. The germline gives CDR1 SGHRS, CDR2 YFSETQ. The length of the CDR3 is 15 residues. The CDR3 DNA is TGCGCCAGCAGCTTGGGGGACTTTTCCGGAAACACCATATATTTT. Its protein is CASSLGDFSGNTIYF.

The rearrangement links TRBV5-6 to TRBJ1-2; 7 nucleotides agree with TRBD1. CDR3 length: 15 amino acids. The germline V gene has CDR1 SGHDT and CDR2 YYEEEE. The J segment lost 4 bases and the V segment lost 0 bases, leaving 6 bases of the junction unmatched. CDR3 sequence (DNA): TGTGCCAGCAGCTTGGGACCCCGGGACAGCTATGGCTACACCTTC. Translating gives CASSLGPRDSYGYTF. Combining the CDR3 with reference TRBV5-6 and TRBJ1-2 gives the whole variable domain DAGVTQSPTHLIKTRGQQVTLRCSPKSGHDTVSWYQQALGQGPQFIFQYYEEEERQRGNFPDRFSGHQFPNYSSELNVNALLLGDSALYLCASSLGPRDSYGYTFGSGTRLTVV.

The CDR3 nucleotides read TGTGCCAGCTCCCATAGCGGGGGGGCTGCGGAGGAGACCCAGTACTTC. Translating it yields CASSHSGGAAEETQYF. This sequence joins TRBV18 and TRBJ2-5, with 11 bases matching TRBD2. Looked up from germline, CDR1 is KGHSH and CDR2 is LQKENI. The trim removed 6 bases at V and 5 bases at J, leaving 11 bases unmatched. The CDR3 spans 16 residues. Looking up the rest from reference TRBV18 and TRBJ2-5 gives the full variable domain: NAGVMQNPRHLVRRRGQEARLRCSPMKGHSHVYWYRQLPEEGLKFMVYLQKENIIDESGMPKERFSAEFPKEGPSILRIQQVVRGDSAAYFCASSHSGGAAEETQYFGPGTRLLVL.